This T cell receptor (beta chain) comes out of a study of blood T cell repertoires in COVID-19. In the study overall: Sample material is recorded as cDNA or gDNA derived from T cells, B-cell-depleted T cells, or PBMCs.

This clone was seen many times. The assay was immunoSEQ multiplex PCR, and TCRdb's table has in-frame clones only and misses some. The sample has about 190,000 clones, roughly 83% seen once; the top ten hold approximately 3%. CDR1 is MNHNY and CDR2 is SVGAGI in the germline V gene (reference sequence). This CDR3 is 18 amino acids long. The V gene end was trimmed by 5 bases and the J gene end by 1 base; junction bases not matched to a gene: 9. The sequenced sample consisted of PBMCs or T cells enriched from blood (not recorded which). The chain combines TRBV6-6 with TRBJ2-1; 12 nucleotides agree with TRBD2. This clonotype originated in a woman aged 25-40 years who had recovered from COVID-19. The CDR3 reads CASSRPTSGSGSYNEQFF. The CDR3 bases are TGTGCCAGCAGTCGACCGACTAGCGGGAGTGGTTCCTACAATGAGCAGTTCTTC.